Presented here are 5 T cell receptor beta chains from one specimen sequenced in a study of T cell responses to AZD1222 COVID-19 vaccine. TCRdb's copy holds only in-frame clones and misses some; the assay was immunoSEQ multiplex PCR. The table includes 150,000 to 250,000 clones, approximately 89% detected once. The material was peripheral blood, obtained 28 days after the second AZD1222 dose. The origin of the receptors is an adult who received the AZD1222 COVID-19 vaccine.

Here the CDR3 DNA reads TGTGCCAGTAGTCTCCAGGGTTGGAGCAATCAGCCCCAGCATTTT. Protein product: CASSLQGWSNQPQHF. The V gene is TRBV19, the J gene TRBJ1-5, with D possibly being TRBD1 (5 bases). Germline CDR1 reads LNHDA; CDR2 reads SQIVND (reference sequence). V was trimmed by 5 bases and J by 1 base, leaving 12 bases between them. The CDR3 covers 15 residues.

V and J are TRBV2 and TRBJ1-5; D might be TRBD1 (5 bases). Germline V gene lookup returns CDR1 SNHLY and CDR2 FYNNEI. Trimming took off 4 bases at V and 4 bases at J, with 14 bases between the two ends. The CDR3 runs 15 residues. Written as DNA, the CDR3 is TGTGCCAGCAGTGGTATGGGACGCCTAAATCAGCCCCAGCATTTT. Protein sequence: CASSGMGRLNQPQHF. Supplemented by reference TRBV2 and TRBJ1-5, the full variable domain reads EPEVTQTPSHQVTQMGQEVILRCVPISNHLYFYWYRQILGQKVEFLVSFYNNEISEKSEIFDDQFSVERPDGSNFTLKIRSTKLEDSAMYFCASSGMGRLNQPQHFGDGTRLSIL.

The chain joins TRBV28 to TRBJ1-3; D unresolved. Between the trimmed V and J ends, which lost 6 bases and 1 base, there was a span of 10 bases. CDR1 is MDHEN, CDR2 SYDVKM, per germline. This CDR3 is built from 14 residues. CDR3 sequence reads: CASSRVRSGNTIYF. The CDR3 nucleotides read TGTGCCAGCAGCCGGGTCCGATCTGGAAACACCATATATTTT. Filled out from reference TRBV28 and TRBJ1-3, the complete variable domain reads DVKVTQSSRYLVKRTGEKVFLECVQDMDHENMFWYRQDPGLGLRLIYFSYDVKMKEKGDIPEGYSVSREKKERFSLILESASTNQTSMYLCASSRVRSGNTIYFGEGSWLTVV.

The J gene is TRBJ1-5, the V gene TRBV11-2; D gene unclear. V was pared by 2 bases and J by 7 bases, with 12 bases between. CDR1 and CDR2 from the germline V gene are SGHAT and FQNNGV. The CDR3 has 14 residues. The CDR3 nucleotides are TGTGCCAGCAGCTTAAGGCTAATGGGGCAGCCCCAGCATTTT. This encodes CASSLRLMGQPQHF.

Here the CDR3 DNA reads TGTGCCAGCAGCCTTCACGGAGTCAGCTCCTACAATGAGCAGTTCTTC. Translating it yields CASSLHGVSSYNEQFF. The gene calls are TRBV5-4 and TRBJ2-1; D is undetermined. Trimming shortened V by 4 bases and J by 0 bases, and 14 bases separated the two germline ends. This CDR3 has 16 residues. Germline-derived CDR1 and CDR2 are SGHNT and YYREEE (reference sequence).